This T cell receptor (beta chain) derives from a study of PD-1 blockade in classical Hodgkin lymphoma. Across the study: Every 2 weeks, patients had 3 mg/kg nivolumab intravenously.

Only in-frame clones appear in the TCRdb table, and some are missing; sequencing was by immunoSEQ multiplex PCR. The sample includes some 15,000 clones, approximately 88% of them seen just once. Brentuximab vedotin exposure varied among the patients, all of whom had relapsed after autologous stem cell transplantation. Study outcomes and limitations: Possible causes of repertoire differences, disease activity or prior therapy, remain undefined. Baseline diversity resembling that of newly diagnosed patients was seen in complete responders. There was a significant rise in CD4+ TCR diversity by C4D1, with no such rise for CD8+.

Notes on this clone: What it binds is unknown.

The receptor was isolated from a human donor with classical Hodgkin lymphoma. Specimen: peripheral blood mononuclear cells (PBMCs), collected before the second cycle of nivolumab.

CDR3 bases: TGTGCCAGCAGTCCTAGGGACAGGAACACCGGGGAGCTGTTTTTT. Residues: CASSPRDRNTGELFF. V is TRBV27 and J is TRBJ2-2; 7 nucleotides align to TRBD1. This CDR3 comprises 15 residues. Germline trimming cut 5 bases from V and 1 base from J; bases unmatched to any gene: 4. The germline V gene encodes CDR1 MNHEY and CDR2 SMNVEV (reference sequence).